A single TCR beta chain is shown here with its context. Antigen: not known. This entry comes from a study of molecular identifiers for immune sequencing clone quantification. Study-wide results and limits: Effector cells had over 98% of their molecules in clones above 20 RNA copies, while naive cells had under 1%.

The use of previously described methods and listed TCR primers produced the bulk TCR libraries. TCRdb analysed the PCR reads with MiXCR anew, one entry per CDR3 protein. Of approximately 550,000 distinct CDR3 sequences listed, 20% to 25% were seen once; the top ten hold 0.7% to 0.95%. The CDR3 is 17 amino acids. J gave up 4 bases and V 5 bases, and 13 bases lay outside the gene matches. The sequence was collected from a human donor in good health. Some libraries in this study had Jurkat cell RNA spiked in. Sample: naive CD8+ T cells from blood, with Jurkat cell RNA spiked in. The subset denotes: FACS-sorted CD8+CD4-CCR7+CD45RA+ naive T cells. This rearrangement joins TRBV12-3 or TRBV12-4 to TRBJ2-5, with 10 bases that match TRBD1. As DNA, the CDR3 is TGTGCCAGCAGTCACGAACCGGGACAGGGGACCCCAGAGACCCAGTACTTC. Its translation: CASSHEPGQGTPETQYF.